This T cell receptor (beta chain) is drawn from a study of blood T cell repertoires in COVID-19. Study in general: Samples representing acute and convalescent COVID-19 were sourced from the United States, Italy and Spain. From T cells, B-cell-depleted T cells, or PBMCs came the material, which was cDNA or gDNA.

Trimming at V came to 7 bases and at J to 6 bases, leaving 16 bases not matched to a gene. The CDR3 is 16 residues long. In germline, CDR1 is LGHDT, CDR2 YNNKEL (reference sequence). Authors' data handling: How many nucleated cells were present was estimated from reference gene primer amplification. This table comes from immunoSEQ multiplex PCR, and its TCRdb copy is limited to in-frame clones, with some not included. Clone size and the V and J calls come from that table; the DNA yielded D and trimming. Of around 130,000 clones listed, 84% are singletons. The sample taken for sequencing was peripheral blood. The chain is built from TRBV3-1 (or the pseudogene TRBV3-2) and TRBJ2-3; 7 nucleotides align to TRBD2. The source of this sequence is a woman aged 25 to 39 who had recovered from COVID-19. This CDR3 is CASNPMASGDRDTQYF. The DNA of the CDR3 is TGTGCCAGCAACCCGATGGCTAGCGGCGATCGGGATACGCAGTATTTT.